This TCR beta chain was captured by sequencing in a study of T cells in Graves' hyperthyroidism and ophthalmopathy. Researchers barred patients who had uncontrolled infection, other autoimmune disease, pregnancy or lactation. Diagnoses rested on clinical symptoms, serum thyroxine and TRAb, thyroid ultrasound and orbital computed tomography. Fresh 10 ml peripheral blood yielded PBMCs. The CDR3 extends over 15 amino acids. The V end was cut by 1 base, the J end by 3 bases, with 12 bases between. CDR1 and CDR2 (germline): SEHNR, FQNEAQ (reference sequence). This clonotype was recorded at least ten times. Amplified regions were TCR beta CDR3 sequences from RNA transcripts. HTBI primers were employed in a first-round RT-PCR of the TCR CDR3. TCRdb ran MiXCR on the multiplex PCR reads and lists one entry per CDR3 protein. The sample holds 600,000 to 800,000 distinct CDR3 sequences, under 45% seen once.

This rearrangement joins TRBV7-9 to TRBJ1-2, with a weak D call TRBD1 (6 bases). The sample was blood. This clonotype was obtained from a woman between 40 and 50 years old with Graves' hyperthyroidism. The CDR3 region is CASSLDTGWDYGYTF. The CDR3 region has the DNA TGTGCCAGCAGCTTAGATACAGGGTGGGACTATGGCTACACCTTC.